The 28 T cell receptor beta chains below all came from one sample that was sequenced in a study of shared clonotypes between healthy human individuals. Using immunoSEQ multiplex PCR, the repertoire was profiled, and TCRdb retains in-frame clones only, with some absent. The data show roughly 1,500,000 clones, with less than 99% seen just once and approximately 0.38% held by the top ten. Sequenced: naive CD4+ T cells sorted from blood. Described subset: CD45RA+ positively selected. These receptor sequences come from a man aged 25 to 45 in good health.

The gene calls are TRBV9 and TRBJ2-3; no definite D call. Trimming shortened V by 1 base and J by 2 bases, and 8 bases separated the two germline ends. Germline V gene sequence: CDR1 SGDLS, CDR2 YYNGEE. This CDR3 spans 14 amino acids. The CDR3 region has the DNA TGTGCCAGCAGCGTACTACAGTCCACAGATACGCAGTATTTT. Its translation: CASSVLQSTDTQYF.

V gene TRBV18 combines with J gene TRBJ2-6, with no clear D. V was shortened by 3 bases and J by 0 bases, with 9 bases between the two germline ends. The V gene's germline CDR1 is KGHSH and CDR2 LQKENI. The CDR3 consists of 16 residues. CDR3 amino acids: CASSPPASSGANVLTF. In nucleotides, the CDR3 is TGTGCCAGCTCACCCCCCGCTAGCTCTGGGGCCAACGTCCTGACTTTC.

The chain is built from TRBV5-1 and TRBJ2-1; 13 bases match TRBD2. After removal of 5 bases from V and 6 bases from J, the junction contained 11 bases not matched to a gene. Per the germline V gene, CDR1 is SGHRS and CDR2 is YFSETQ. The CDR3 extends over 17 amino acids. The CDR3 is CASSQRLAGGRGNEQFF. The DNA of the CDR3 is TGCGCCAGCAGTCAGAGACTAGCGGGAGGTAGGGGCAATGAGCAGTTCTTC.

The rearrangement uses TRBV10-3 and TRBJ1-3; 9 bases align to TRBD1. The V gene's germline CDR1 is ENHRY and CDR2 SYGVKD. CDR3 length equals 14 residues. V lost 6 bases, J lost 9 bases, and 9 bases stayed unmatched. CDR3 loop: CAISDRGVTATIYF. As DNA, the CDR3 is TGTGCCATCAGCGACAGGGGGGTGACGGCCACCATATATTTT.

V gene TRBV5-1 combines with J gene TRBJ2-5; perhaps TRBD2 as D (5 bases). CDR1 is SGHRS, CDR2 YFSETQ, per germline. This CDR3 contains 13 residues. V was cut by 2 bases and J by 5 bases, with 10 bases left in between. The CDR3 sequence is CASSFQTTETQYF. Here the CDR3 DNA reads TGCGCCAGCAGCTTTCAGACTACGGAGACCCAGTACTTC.

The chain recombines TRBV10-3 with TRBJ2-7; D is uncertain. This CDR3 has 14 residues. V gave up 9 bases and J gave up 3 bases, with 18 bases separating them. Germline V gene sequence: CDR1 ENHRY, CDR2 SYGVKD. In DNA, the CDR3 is TGTGCCATTACACCTCAGGTGCATGGCTACGAGCAGTACTTC. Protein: CAITPQVHGYEQYF.

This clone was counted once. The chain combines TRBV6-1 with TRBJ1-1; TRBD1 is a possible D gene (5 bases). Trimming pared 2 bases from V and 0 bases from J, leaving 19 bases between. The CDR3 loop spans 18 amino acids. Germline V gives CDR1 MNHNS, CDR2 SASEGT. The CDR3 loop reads CASSERGSGQGLNTEAFF. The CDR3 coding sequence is TGTGCCAGCAGTGAAAGGGGTTCGGGGCAGGGTTTGAACACTGAAGCTTTCTTT.

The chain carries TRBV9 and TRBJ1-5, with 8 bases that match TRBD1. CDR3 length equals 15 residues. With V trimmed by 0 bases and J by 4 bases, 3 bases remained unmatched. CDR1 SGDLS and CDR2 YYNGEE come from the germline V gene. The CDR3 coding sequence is TGTGCCAGCAGCGTAGGGACAGGGCCAAATCAGCCCCAGCATTTT. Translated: CASSVGTGPNQPQHF.

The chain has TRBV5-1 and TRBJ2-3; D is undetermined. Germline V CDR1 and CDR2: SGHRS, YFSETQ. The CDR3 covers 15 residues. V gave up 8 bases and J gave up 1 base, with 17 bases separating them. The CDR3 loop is CASKVSTVGTDTQYF. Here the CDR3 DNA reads TGCGCCAGTAAGGTCTCGACCGTAGGCACAGATACGCAGTATTTT.

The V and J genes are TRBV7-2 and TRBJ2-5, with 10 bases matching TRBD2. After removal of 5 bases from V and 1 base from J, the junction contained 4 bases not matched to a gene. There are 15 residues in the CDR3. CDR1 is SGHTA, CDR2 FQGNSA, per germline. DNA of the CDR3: TGTGCCAGCAGCCTCGGACTAGCGGTCCAAGAGACCCAGTACTTC. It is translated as CASSLGLAVQETQYF.

CDR3 amino acids: CASSLEFGTMGETQYF. The DNA of the CDR3 is TGCGCCAGCAGCTTGGAGTTTGGGACCATGGGGGAGACCCAGTACTTC. The V and J genes are TRBV5-1 and TRBJ2-5; D assignment may be TRBD1 or TRBD2 (5 bases each). Germline-derived CDR1 and CDR2 are SGHRS and YFSETQ. Trimming stripped 0 bases from V and 5 bases from J, with 17 bases between. The CDR3 is 16 amino acids.

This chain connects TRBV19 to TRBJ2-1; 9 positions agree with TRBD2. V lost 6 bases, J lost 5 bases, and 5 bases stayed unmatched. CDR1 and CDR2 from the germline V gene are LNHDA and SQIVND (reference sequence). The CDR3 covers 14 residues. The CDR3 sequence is CASRTSGKHNEQFF. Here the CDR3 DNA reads TGTGCCAGTAGGACTAGCGGCAAACACAATGAGCAGTTCTTC.

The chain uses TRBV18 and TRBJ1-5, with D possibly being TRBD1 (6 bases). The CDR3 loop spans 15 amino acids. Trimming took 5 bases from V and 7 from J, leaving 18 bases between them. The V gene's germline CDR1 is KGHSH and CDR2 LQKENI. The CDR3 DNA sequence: TGTGCCAGCTCAGTGGTCCAGGGGACGGGCCAGCCCCAGCATTTT. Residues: CASSVVQGTGQPQHF.

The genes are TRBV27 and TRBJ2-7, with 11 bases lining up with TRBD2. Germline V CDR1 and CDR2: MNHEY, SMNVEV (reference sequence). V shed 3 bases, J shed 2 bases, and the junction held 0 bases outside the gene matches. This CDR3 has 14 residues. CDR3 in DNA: TGTGCCAGCAGTTTGACTAGCGGGGCCTACGAGCAGTACTTC. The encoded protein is CASSLTSGAYEQYF.

Here the CDR3 reads CASSQALTLNTEAFF. CDR3 DNA sequence: TGCGCCAGCAGCCAAGCTCTCACCTTAAACACTGAAGCTTTCTTT. The chain combines TRBV4-1 with TRBJ1-1; no definite D call. CDR1 is MGHRA, CDR2 YSYEKL, per germline. Trimming left V 1 base short and J 2 bases short, with 11 bases between. The CDR3 is made up of 15 amino acids.

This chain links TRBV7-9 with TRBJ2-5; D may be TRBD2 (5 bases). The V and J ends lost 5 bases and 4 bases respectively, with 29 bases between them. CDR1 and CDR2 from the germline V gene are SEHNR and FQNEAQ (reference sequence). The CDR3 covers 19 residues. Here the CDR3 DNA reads TGTGCCAGCAGCCCGCGCCCCGAGAGGAGGCCCGTACCTGCAGAGACCCAGTACTTC. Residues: CASSPRPERRPVPAETQYF. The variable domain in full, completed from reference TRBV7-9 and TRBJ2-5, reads DTGVSQNPRHKITKRGQNVTFRCDPISEHNRLYWYRQTLGQGPEFLTYFQNEAQLEKSRLLSDRFSAERPKGSFSTLEIQRTEQGDSAMYLCASSPRPERRPVPAETQYFGPGTRLLVL.

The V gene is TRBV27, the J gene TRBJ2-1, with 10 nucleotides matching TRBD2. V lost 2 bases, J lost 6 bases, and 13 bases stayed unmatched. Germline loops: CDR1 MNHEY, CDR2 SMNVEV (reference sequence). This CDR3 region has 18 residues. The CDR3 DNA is TGTGCCAGCAGTTTACTCCGGCTAGCGGGAGCTTCGGGCAATGAGCAGTTCTTC. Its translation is CASSLLRLAGASGNEQFF.

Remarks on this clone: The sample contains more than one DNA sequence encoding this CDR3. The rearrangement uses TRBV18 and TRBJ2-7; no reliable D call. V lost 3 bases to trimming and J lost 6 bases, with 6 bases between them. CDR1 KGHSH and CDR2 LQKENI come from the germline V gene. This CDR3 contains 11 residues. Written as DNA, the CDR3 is TGTGCCAGCTCACCGGGATCCGAGCAGTACTTC. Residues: CASSPGSEQYF.

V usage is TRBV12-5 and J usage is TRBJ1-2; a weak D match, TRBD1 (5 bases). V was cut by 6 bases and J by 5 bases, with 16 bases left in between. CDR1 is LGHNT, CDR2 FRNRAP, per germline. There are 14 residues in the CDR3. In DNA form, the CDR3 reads TGTGCTAGTGGAGATTGGGGCAGTCCGTATGGCTACACCTTC. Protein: CASGDWGSPYGYTF.

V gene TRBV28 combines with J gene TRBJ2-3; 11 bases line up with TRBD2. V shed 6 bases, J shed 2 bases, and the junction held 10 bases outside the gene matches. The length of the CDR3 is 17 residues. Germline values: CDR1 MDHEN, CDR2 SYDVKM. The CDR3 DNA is TGTGCCAGCAGCACCAGAGGGACTAGCGGCCCCACAGATACGCAGTATTTT. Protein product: CASSTRGTSGPTDTQYF.

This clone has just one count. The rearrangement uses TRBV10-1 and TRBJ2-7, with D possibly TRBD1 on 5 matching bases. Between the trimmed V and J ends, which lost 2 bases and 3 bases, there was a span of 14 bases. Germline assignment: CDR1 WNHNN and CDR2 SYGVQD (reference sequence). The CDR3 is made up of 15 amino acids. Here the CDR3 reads CASSERTSQNYEQYF. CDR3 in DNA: TGCGCCAGCAGTGAGAGGACATCACAAAACTACGAGCAGTACTTC.

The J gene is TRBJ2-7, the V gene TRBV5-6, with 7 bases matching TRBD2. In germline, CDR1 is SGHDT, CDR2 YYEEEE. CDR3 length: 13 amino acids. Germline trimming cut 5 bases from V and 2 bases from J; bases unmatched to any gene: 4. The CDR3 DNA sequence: TGTGCCAGCAGAGCGGGATTAACCTACGAGCAGTACTTC. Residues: CASRAGLTYEQYF.

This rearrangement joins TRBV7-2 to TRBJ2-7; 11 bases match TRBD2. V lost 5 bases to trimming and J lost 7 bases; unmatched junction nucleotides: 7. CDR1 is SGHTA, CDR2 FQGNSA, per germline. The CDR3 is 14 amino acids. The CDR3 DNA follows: TGTGCCAGCAGCAAACTAGCGGGAGATTGGGAGCAGTACTTC. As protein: CASSKLAGDWEQYF.

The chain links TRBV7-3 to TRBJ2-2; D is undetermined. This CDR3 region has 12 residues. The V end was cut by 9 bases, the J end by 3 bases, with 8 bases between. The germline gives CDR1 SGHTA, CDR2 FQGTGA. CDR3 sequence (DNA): TGTGCCAGTTCGGGTTACACCGGGGAGCTGTTTTTT. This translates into CASSGYTGELFF.

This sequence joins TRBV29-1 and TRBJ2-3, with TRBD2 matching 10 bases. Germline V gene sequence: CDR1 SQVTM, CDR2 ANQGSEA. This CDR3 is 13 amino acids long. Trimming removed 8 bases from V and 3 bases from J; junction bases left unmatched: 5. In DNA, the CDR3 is TGCAGCTCCCCTAGCGGGAGTACAGATACGCAGTATTTT. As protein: CSSPSGSTDTQYF.

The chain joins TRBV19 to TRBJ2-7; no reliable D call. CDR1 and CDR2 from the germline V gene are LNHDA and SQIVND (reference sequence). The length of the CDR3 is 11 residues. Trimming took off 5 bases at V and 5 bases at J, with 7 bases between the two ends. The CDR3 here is CASSSLDEQYF. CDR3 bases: TGTGCCAGTAGTTCCCTAGACGAGCAGTACTTC.

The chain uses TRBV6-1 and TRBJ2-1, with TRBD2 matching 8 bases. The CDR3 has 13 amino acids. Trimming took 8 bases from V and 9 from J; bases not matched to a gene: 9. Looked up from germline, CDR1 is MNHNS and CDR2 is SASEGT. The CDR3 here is CASGLAEYSEQFF. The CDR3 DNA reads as TGTGCCAGCGGACTAGCTGAGTATAGTGAGCAGTTCTTC.

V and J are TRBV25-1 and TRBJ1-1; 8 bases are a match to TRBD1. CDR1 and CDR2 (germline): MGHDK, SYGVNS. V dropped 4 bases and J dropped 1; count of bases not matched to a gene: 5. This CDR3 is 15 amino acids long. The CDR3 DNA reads TGTGCCAGCAGTGCCCCAGGACAGGGGAACACTGAAGCTTTCTTT. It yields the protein CASSAPGQGNTEAFF. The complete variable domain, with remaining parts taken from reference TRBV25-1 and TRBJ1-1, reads EADIYQTPRYLVIGTGKKITLECSQTMGHDKMYWYQQDPGMELHLIHYSYGVNSTEKGDLSSESTVSRIRTEHFPLTLESARPSHTSQYLCASSAPGQGNTEAFFGQGTRLTVV.